This note documents a single T cell receptor (beta chain) sequence. Its antigen is unknown. Germline CDR1 MNHEY, CDR2 SVGAGI. Germline trimming cut 6 bases from V and 1 base from J; bases unmatched to any gene: 3. The length of the CDR3 is 14 residues. The data belong to a study of cytomegalovirus exposure and HLA in healthy donors. Findings of the study overall: Compared with the roughly 730-donor mean, an Asian-associated ancestry cluster reportedly had fewer N-insertions, according to a later analysis.

Primers included in the PCR were 60 Vbeta and 13 Jbeta primers. The assay was immunoSEQ multiplex PCR, and TCRdb's table has in-frame clones only and misses some. Its clone listing holds some 120,000 clones. The sample comprised PBMCs. The genes are TRBV6-5 and TRBJ1-5; TRBD1 agrees at 7 bases. The sequence derives from a man aged 35-49 years in good health and CMV-seronegative. The CDR3 sequence: CASSPDRSNQPQHF. The CDR3 region has the DNA TGTGCCAGCAGCCCGGACAGGAGCAATCAGCCCCAGCATTTT.